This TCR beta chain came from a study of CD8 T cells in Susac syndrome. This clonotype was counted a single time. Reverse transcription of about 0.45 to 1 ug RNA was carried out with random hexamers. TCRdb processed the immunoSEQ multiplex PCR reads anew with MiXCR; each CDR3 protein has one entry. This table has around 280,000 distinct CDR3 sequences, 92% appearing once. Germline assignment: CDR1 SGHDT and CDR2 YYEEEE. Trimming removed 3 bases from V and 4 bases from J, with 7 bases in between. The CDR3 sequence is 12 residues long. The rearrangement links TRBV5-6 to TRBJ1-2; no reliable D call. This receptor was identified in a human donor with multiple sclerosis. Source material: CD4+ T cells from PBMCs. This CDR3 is CASSYSLYGYTF. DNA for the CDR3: TGTGCCAGCAGCTACTCCCTCTATGGCTACACCTTC.